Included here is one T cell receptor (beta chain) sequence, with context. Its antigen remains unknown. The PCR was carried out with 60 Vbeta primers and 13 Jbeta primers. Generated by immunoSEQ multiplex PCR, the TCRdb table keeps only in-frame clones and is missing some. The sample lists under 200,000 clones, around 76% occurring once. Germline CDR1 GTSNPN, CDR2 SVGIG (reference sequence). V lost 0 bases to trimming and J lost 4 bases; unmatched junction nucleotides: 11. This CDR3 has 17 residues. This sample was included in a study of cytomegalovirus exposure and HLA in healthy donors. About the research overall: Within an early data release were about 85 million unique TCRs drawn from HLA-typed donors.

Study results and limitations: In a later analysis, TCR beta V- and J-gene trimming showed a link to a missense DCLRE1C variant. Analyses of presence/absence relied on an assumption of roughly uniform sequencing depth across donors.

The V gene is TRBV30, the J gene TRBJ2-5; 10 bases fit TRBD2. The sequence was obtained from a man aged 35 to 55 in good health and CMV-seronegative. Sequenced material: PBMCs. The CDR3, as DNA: TGTGCCTGGAGTGTACAGAGCGGGAGGGCCTTAGGAGAGACCCAGTACTTC. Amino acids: CAWSVQSGRALGETQYF.